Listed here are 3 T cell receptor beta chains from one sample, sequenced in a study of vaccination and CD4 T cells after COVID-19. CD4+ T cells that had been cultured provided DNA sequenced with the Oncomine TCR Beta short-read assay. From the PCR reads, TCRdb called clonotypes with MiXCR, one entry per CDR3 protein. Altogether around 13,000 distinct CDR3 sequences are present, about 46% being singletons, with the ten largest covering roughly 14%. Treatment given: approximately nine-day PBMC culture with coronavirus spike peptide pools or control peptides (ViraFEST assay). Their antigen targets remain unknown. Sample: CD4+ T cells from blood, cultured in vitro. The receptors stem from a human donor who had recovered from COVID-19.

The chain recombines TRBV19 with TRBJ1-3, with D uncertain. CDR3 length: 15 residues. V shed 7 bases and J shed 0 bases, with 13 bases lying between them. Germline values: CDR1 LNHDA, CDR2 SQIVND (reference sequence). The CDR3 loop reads CASKKGSVSGNTIYF. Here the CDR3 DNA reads TGTGCCAGTAAAAAAGGGAGCGTCTCTGGAAACACCATATATTTT.

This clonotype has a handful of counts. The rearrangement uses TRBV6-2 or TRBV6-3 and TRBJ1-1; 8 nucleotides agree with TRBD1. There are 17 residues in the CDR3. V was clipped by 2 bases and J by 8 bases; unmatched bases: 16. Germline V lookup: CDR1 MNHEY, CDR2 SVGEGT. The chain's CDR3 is CASSYPERGRGPLEAFF. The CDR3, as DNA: TGTGCCAGCAGTTACCCGGAGCGAGGCAGGGGGCCTCTGGAAGCTTTCTTT.

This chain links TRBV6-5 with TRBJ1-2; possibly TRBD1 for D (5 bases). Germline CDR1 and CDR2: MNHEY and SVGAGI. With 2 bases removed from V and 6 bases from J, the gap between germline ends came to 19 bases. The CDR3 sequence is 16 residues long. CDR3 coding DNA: TGTGCCAGCAGTTACGTGCAGGGAAGGAGGGGTCATGGCTACACCTTC. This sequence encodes CASSYVQGRRGHGYTF.